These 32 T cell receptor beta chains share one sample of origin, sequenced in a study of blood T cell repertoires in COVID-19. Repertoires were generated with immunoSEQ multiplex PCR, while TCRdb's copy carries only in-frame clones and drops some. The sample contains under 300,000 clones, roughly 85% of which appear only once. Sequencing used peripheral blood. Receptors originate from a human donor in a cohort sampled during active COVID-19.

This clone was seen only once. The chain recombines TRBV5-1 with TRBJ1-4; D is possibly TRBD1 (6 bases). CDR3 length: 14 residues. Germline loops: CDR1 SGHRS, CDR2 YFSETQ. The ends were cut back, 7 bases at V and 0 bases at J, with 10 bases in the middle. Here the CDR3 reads CASRRQATNEKLFF. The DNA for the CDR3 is TGCGCCAGCCGTAGACAGGCAACTAATGAAAAACTGTTTTTT.

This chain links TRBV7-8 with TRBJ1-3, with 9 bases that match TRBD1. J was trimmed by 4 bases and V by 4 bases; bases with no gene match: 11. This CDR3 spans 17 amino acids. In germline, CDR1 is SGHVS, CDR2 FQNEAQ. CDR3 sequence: CASSSQGQGIRGNTIYF. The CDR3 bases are TGTGCCAGCAGCTCCCAAGGACAGGGGATAAGGGGAAACACCATATATTTT. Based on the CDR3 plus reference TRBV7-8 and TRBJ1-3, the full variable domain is GAGVSQSPRYKVAKRGQDVALRCDPISGHVSLFWYQQALGQGPEFLTYFQNEAQLDKSGLPSDRFFAERPEGSVSTLKIQRTQQEDSAVYLCASSSQGQGIRGNTIYFGEGSWLTVV.

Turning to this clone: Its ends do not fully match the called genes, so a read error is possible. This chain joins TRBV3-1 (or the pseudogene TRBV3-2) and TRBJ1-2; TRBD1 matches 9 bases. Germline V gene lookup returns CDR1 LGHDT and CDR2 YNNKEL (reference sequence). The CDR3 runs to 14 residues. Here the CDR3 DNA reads TGTGCCAGCAGCCACTTGGGACAGGGTGGAGGGTTAGCCTTC. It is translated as CASSHLGQGGGLAF.

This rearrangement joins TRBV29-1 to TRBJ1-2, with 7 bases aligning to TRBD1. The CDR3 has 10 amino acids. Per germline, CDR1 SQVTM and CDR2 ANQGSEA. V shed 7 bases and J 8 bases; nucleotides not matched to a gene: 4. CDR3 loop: CSADREGYTF. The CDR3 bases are TGCAGCGCAGACAGGGAGGGCTACACCTTC.

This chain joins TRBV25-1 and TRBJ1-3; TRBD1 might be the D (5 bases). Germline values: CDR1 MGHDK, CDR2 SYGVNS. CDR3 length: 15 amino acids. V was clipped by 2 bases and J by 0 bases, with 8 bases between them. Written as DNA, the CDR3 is TGTGCCAGCAGTGAAGGCCAGGGCTCTGGAAACACCATATATTTT. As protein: CASSEGQGSGNTIYF. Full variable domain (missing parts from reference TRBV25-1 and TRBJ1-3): EADIYQTPRYLVIGTGKKITLECSQTMGHDKMYWYQQDPGMELHLIHYSYGVNSTEKGDLSSESTVSRIRTEHFPLTLESARPSHTSQYLCASSEGQGSGNTIYFGEGSWLTVV.

CDR3 region: CASSFAGQGKETQYF. The DNA for the CDR3 is TGTGCCAGCAGCTTCGCGGGACAGGGAAAAGAGACCCAGTACTTC. V gene TRBV12-1 combines with J gene TRBJ2-5; the D segment call TRBD1 is taken from the table without a DNA check. TRBV12-1 is an annotated pseudogene. This CDR3 has 15 residues.

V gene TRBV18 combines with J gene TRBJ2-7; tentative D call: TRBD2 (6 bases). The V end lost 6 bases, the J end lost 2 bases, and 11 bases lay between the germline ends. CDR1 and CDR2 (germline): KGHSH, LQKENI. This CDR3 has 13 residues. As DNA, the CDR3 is TGTGCCAGCTCCGGGACTGCAACCTACGAGCAGTACTTC. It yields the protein CASSGTATYEQYF.

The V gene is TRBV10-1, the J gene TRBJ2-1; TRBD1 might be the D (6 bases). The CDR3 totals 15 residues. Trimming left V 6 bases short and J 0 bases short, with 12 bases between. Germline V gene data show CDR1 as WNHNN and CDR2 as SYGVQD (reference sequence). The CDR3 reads CASSRGQSSYNEQFF. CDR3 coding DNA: TGCGCCAGCAGCAGAGGACAGAGCTCCTACAATGAGCAGTTCTTC.

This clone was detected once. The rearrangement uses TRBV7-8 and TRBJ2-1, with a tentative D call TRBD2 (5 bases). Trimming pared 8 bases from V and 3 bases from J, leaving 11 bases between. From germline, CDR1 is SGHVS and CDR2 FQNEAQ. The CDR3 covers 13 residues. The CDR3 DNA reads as TGTGCCAGCGCGTTTAGCGACTACAATGAGCAGTTCTTC. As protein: CASAFSDYNEQFF.

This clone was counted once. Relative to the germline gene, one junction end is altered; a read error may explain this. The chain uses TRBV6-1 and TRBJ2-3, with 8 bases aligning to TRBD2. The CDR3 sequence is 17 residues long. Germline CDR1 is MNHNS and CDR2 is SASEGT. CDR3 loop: CASSEGTIAGPTDTQYF. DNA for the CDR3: TGTGCCAGCAGCGAAGGAACGATAGCGGGGCCCACAGATACGCAGTATTTT.

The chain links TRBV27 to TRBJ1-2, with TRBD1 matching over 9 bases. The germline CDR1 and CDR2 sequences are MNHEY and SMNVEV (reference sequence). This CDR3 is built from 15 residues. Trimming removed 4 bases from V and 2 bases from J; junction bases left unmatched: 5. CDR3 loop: CASSSPGQGNYGYTF. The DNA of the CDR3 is TGTGCCAGCAGTTCCCCGGGACAGGGAAACTATGGCTACACCTTC.

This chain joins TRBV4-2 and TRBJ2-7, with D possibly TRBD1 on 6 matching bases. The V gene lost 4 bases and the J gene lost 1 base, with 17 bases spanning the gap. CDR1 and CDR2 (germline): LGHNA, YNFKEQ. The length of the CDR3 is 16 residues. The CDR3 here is CASSRDVRGQSYEQYF. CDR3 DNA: TGTGCCAGCAGCCGAGATGTTCGTGGACAGTCCTACGAGCAGTACTTC.

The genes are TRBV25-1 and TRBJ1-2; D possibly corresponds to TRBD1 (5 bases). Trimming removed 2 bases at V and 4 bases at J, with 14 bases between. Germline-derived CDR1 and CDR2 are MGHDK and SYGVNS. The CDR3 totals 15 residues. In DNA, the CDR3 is TGTGCCAGCAGTGAAGTTGGGGCGCGGGGCTATGGCTACACCTTC. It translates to CASSEVGARGYGYTF.

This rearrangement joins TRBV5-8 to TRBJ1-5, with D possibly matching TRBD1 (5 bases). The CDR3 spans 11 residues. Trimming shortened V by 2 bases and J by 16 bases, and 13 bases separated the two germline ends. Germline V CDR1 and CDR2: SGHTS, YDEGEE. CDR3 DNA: TGTGCCAGCAGCTTCGTCGGGGGTACCCATTTT. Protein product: CASSFVGGTHF.

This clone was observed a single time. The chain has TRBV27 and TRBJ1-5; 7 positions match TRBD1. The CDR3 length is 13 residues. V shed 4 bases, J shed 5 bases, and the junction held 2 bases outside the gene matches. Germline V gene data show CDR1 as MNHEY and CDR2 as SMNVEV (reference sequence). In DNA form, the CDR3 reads TGTGCCAGCAGTTACAGGGGCCATCAGCCCCAGCATTTT. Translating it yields CASSYRGHQPQHF.

The CDR3 bases are TGTGCCAGCAGTTCCCCGGGGAGCGGGCCTTCGGGAGGGGAGCTGTTTTTT. This codes for CASSSPGSGPSGGELFF. V is TRBV28 and J is TRBJ2-2; tentative D call: TRBD2 (6 bases). CDR1 and CDR2 (germline): MDHEN, SYDVKM. This CDR3 contains 17 residues. Between the trimmed V and J ends, which lost 4 bases and 8 bases, there was a span of 23 bases.

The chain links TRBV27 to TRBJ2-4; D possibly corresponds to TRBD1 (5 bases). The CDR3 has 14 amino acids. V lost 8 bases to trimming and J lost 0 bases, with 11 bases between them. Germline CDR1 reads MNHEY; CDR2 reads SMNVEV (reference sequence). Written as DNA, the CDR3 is TGTGCCAGCGCTGCGACAGTAGCCAAAAACATTCAGTACTTC. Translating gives CASAATVAKNIQYF.

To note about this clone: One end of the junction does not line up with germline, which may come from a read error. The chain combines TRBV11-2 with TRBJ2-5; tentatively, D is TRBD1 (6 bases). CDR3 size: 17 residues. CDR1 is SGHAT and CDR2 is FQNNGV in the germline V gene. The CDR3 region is CASSLERVGTMLETQYF. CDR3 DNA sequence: TGTGCCAGCAGCCTAGAGAGGGTCGGGACAATGCTAGAGACCCAGTACTTC.

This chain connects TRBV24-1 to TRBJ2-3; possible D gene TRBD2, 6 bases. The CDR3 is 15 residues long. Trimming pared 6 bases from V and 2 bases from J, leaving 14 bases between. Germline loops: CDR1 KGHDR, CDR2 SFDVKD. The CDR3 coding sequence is TGTGCCACCAGTCGAACCGGCGGGACCACAGATACGCAGTATTTT. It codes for CATSRTGGTTDTQYF.

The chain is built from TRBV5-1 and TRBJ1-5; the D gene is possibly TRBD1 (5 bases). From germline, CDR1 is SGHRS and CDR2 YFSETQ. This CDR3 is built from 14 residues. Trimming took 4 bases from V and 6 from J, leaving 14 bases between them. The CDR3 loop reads CASSPGVRGQPQHF. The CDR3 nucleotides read TGCGCCAGCAGCCCTGGTGTTAGGGGTCAGCCCCAGCATTTT.

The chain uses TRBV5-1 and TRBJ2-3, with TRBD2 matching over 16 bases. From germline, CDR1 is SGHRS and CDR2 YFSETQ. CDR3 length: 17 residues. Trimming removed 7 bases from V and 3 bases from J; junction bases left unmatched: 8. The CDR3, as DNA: TGCGCCAGCGCCCCGGGACTAGCGGGAGGGCCGACAGATACGCAGTATTTT. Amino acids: CASAPGLAGGPTDTQYF.

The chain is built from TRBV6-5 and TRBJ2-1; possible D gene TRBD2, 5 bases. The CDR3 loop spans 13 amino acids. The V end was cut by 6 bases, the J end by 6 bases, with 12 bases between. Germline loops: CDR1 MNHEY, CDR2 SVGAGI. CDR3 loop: CASRASLVNEQFF. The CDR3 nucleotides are TGTGCCAGCAGGGCTAGCCTCGTCAATGAGCAGTTCTTC.

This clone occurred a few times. The CDR3: CASSVAPSGRYEQYF. The CDR3 coding sequence is TGTGCCAGCAGCGTAGCTCCTAGCGGGAGGTACGAGCAGTACTTC. This sequence joins TRBV9 and TRBJ2-7, with 11 bases aligning to TRBD2. Unmatched junction bases numbered 3, after V lost 0 bases and J lost 4 bases. CDR3 length: 15 amino acids. Germline V lookup: CDR1 SGDLS, CDR2 YYNGEE.

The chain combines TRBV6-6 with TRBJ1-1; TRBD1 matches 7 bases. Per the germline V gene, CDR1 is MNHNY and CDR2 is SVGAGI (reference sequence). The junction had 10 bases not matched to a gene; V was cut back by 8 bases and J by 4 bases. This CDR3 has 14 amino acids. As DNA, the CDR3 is TGTGCCAGCCGACAAAAAGACAGGGTCACTGAAGCTTTCTTT. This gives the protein CASRQKDRVTEAFF.

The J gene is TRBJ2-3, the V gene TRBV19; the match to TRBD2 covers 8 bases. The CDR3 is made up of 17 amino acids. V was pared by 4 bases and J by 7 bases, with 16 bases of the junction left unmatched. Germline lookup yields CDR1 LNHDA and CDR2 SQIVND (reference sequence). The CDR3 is CASSKSPGLGSLYTQYF. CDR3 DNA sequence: TGTGCCAGTAGTAAAAGCCCGGGACTAGGCTCTTTATATACGCAGTATTTT.

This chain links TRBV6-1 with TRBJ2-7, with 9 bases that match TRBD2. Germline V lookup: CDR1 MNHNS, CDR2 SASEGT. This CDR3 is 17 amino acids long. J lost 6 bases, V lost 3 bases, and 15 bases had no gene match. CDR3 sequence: CASSESSAGLALREQYF. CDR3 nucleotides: TGTGCCAGCAGTGAGAGCTCTGCGGGACTAGCTTTGCGCGAGCAGTACTTC.

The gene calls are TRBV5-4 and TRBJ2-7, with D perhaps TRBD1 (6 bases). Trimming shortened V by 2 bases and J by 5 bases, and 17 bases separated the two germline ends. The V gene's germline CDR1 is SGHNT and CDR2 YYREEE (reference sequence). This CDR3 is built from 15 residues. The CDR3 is CASSFRGRGTDEQYF. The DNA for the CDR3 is TGTGCCAGCAGCTTCCGGGGCAGGGGAACTGACGAGCAGTACTTC.

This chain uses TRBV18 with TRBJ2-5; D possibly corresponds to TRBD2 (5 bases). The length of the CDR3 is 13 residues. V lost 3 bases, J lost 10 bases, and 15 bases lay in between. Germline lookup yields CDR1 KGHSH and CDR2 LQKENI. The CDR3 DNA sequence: TGTGCCAGCTCACCGGAGACAACCGGGGACCAGTACTTC. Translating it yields CASSPETTGDQYF.

CDR3 sequence (DNA): TGTGCCAGCAGCTTAGGCTGGCTAGCTCCTCCCTACGAGCAGTACTTC. It encodes CASSLGWLAPPYEQYF. V is TRBV7-9 and J is TRBJ2-7; tentative D call: TRBD2 (5 bases). The CDR3 extends over 16 amino acids. The germline V gene has CDR1 SEHNR and CDR2 FQNEAQ (reference sequence). Trimming shortened V by 1 base and J by 2 bases, and 15 bases separated the two germline ends.

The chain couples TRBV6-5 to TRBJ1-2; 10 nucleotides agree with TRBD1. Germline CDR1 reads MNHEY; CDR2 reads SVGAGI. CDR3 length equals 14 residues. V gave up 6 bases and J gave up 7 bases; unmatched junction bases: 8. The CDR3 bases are TGTGCCAGCAGCCCCCGGAGGACAGGGGGTGGCTACACCTTC. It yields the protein CASSPRRTGGGYTF.

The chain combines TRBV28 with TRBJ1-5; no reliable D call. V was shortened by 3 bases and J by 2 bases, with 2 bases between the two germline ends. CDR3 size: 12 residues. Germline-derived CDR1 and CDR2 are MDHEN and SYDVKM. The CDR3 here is CASSFGNQPQHF. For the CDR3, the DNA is TGTGCCAGCAGTTTCGGCAATCAGCCCCAGCATTTT. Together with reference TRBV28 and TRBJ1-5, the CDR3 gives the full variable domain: DVKVTQSSRYLVKRTGEKVFLECVQDMDHENMFWYRQDPGLGLRLIYFSYDVKMKEKGDIPEGYSVSREKKERFSLILESASTNQTSMYLCASSFGNQPQHFGDGTRLSIL.

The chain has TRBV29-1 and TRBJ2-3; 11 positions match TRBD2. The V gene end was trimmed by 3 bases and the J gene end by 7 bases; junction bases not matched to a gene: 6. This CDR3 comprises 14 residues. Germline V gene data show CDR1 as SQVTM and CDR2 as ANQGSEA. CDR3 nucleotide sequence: TGCAGCGTTGAGTTAGCGGGAGGGCAATATACGCAGTATTTT. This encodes CSVELAGGQYTQYF.